This is a list of T cell receptor beta chains from one sample in a study of T-cell memory formation after mild COVID-19. TCRdb redid the calling of the 5' RACE reads with MiXCR, one entry per CDR3 protein. The sample comprises about 560,000 distinct CDR3 sequences, roughly 20% of which are singletons, and roughly 8.3% rests with the top ten. Source material: PBMCs or a T cell subset sorted from them (not recorded which). The receptors were gathered from an adult woman who had mild COVID-19 (a few samples of this study predate the infection). Cell type and time point are not known. The CDR3 runs from the conserved cysteine through the conserved F or W.

j_call: TRBJ2-1
v_call: TRBV6-2/TRBV6-3
cdr3_aa: CASRDRGGPSGRPSSYNEQFF

j_call: TRBJ2-3
v_call: TRBV7-9
cdr3_aa: CASSLKGNTDTQYF

j_call: TRBJ2-7
v_call: TRBV4-2
cdr3_aa: CASSQDVQGEQYF

j_call: TRBJ2-2
v_call: TRBV27
cdr3_aa: CASSTPPGTGGRGELFF

j_call: TRBJ2-2
v_call: TRBV24-1
cdr3_aa: CATSDSKFRGLNTGELFF

j_call: TRBJ2-7
v_call: TRBV20-1
cdr3_aa: CSARAQGVHDEQYF

j_call: TRBJ1-2
v_call: TRBV7-3
cdr3_aa: CASSPRGDNYGYTF

j_call: TRBJ1-2
v_call: TRBV7-8
cdr3_aa: CASSSLGGLHGYTF

j_call: TRBJ1-2
v_call: TRBV24-1
cdr3_aa: CATSDLQGDYGYTF

j_call: TRBJ2-7
v_call: TRBV20-1
cdr3_aa: CSANGDRSYEQYF

j_call: TRBJ1-1
v_call: TRBV6-6
cdr3_aa: CASRLYSDTEAFF

j_call: TRBJ2-5
v_call: TRBV9
cdr3_aa: CASSVGTRAEETQYF